This T cell receptor (beta chain) came from a study of shared clonotypes between healthy human individuals. The CDR3 totals 13 residues. Germline V CDR1 and CDR2: SGDLS, YYNGEE. The V end lost 1 base, the J end lost 4 bases, and 8 bases lay between the germline ends. Researchers divided each subset's genomic DNA evenly across several immunoSEQ plates. The table came from immunoSEQ multiplex PCR; TCRdb's copy has only in-frame clones and leaves some out. The repertoire includes some 470,000 clones, approximately 80% of them detected once, and roughly 13% sits in the top ten. J is TRBJ2-5 and V is TRBV9; D perhaps matches TRBD1 (6 bases). The sequenced material came from PBMCs. The source is a woman aged 40 to 49 in good health. Some clones in this sample may be carry-over from other donors' samples. The CDR3 spells CASSVTGSETQYF. The DNA for the CDR3 is TGTGCCAGCAGCGTAACAGGGTCAGAGACCCAGTACTTC.